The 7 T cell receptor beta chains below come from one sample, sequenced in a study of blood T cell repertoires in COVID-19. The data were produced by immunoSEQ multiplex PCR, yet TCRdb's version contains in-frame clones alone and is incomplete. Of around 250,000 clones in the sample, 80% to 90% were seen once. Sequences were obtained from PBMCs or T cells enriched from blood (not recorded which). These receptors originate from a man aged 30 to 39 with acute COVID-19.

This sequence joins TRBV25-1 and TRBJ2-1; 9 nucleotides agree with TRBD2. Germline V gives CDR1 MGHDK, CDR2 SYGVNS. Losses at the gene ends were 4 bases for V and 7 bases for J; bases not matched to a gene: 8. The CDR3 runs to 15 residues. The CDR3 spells CASSGRREGLNEQFF. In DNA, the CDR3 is TGTGCCAGCAGTGGGAGGCGGGAGGGCCTGAATGAGCAGTTCTTC.

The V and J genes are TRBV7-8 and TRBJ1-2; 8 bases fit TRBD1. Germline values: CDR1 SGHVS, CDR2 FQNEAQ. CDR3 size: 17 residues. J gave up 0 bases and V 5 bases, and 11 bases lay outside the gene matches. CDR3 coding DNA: TGTGCCAGCAGCGCGACGTCAGGGGGCGCGTCTAACTATGGCTACACCTTC. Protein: CASSATSGGASNYGYTF.

The CDR3 DNA follows: TGCGCCAGCAGCTTGGGTGGGGCTTCTAATGAAAAACTGTTTTTT. Translating it yields CASSLGGASNEKLFF. This chain connects TRBV5-1 to TRBJ1-4; D might be TRBD1 (5 bases). CDR1 SGHRS and CDR2 YFSETQ come from the germline V gene. V lost 0 bases and J 3 bases, leaving 9 bases between the germline ends. The CDR3 consists of 15 residues. The whole variable domain, filled in from reference TRBV5-1 and TRBJ1-4, reads KAGVTQTPRYLIKTRGQQVTLSCSPISGHRSVSWYQQTPGQGLQFLFEYFSETQRNKGNFPGRFSGRQFSNSRSEMNVSTLELGDSALYLCASSLGGASNEKLFFGSGTQLSVL.

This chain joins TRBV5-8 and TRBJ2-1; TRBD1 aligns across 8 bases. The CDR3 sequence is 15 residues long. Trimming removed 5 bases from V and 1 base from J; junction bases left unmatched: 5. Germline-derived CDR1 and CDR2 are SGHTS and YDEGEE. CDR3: CASRRQGRSYNEQFF. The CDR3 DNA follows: TGTGCCAGCAGACGACAGGGGAGATCCTACAATGAGCAGTTCTTC.

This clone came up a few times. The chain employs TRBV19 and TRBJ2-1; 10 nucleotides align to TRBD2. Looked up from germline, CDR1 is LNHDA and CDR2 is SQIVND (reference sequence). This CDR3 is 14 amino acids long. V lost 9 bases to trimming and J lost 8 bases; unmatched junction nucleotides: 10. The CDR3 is CASSGGATSHEQFF. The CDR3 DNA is TGTGCCAGCAGCGGGGGGGCTACATCCCATGAGCAGTTCTTC.

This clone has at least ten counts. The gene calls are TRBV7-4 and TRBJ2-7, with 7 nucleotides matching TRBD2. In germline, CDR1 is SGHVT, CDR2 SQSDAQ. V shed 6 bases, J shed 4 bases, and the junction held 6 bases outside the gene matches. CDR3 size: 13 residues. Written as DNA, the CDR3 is TGTGCCAGCAGTAAGGTGGGGGGGTACGAGCAGTACGTC. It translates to CASSKVGGYEQYV.

CDR3 in amino acids: CSVESSYEQYV. CDR3 in DNA: TGCAGCGTTGAGAGTTCCTACGAGCAGTACGTC. The chain joins TRBV29-1 to TRBJ2-7; the D is unclear. Germline lookup yields CDR1 SQVTM and CDR2 ANQGSEA. The length of the CDR3 is 11 residues. The germline V and J ends were trimmed by 3 bases and 1 base, with 4 bases remaining between them.